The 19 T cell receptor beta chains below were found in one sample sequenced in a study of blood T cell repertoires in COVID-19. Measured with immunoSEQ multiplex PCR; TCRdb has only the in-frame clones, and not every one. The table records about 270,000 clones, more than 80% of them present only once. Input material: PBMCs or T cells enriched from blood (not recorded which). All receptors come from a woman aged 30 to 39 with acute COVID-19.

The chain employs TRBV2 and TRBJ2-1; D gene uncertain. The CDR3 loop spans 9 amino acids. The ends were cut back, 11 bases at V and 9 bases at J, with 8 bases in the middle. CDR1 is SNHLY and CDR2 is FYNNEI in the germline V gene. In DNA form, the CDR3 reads TGTGCCGCCGGTTTTGAGCAGTTCTTC. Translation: CAAGFEQFF.

This CDR3 is CASSPRGTGNGNTIYF. The CDR3 DNA reads as TGTGCCAGCTCACCCCGAGGGACAGGGAATGGAAACACCATATATTTT. V and J are TRBV18 and TRBJ1-3; 9 bases agree with TRBD1. J was trimmed by 3 bases and V by 3 bases; bases with no gene match: 6. CDR1 is KGHSH, CDR2 LQKENI, per germline. The CDR3 length is 16 residues.

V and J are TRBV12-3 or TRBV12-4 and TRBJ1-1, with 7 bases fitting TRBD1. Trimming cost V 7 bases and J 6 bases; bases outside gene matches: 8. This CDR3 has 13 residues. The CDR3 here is CASTEGGRSEAFF. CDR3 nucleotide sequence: TGTGCCAGCACCGAAGGGGGCAGATCTGAAGCTTTCTTT.

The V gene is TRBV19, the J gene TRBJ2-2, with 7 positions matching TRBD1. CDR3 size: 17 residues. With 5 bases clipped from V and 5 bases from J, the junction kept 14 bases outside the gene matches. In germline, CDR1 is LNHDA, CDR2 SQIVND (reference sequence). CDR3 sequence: CASSFQRGPLGTGELFF. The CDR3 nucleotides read TGTGCCAGTAGTTTCCAAAGGGGGCCCCTAGGGACCGGGGAGCTGTTTTTT.

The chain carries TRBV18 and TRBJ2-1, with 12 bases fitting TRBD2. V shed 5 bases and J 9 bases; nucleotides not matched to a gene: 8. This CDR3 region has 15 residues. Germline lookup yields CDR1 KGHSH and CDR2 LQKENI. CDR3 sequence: CASSRGTSGLGEQFF. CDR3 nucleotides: TGTGCCAGCTCAAGAGGGACTAGCGGGTTGGGTGAGCAGTTCTTC. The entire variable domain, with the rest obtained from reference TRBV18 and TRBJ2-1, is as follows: NAGVMQNPRHLVRRRGQEARLRCSPMKGHSHVYWYRQLPEEGLKFMVYLQKENIIDESGMPKERFSAEFPKEGPSILRIQQVVRGDSAAYFCASSRGTSGLGEQFFGPGTRLTVL.

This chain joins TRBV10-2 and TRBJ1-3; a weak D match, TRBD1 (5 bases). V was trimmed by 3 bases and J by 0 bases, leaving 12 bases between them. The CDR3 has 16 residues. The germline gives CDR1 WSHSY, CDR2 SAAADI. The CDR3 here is CASSDESGISGNTIYF. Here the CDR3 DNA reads TGCGCCAGCAGTGACGAGTCAGGGATCTCTGGAAACACCATATATTTT.

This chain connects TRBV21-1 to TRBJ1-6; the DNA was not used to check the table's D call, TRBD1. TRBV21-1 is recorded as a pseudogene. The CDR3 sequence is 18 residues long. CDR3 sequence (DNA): TGTGCCAGCAGCAAAGTAGGTGAACAGAGCTCCTATAATTCACCCCTCCACTTT. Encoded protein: CASSKVGEQSSYNSPLHF.

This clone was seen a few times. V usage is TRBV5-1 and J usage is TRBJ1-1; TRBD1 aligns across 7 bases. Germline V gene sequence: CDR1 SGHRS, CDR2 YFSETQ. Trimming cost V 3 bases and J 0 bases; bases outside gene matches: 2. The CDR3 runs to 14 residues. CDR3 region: CASSSDRLNTEAFF. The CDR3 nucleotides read TGCGCCAGCAGCTCGGACAGGTTGAACACTGAAGCTTTCTTT.

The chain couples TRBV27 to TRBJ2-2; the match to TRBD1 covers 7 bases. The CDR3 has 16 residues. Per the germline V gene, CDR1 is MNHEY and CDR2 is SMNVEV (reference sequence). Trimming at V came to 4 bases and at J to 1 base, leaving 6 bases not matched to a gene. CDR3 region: CASSSIQGMNTGELFF. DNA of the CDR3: TGTGCCAGCAGTTCCATACAGGGGATGAACACCGGGGAGCTGTTTTTT.

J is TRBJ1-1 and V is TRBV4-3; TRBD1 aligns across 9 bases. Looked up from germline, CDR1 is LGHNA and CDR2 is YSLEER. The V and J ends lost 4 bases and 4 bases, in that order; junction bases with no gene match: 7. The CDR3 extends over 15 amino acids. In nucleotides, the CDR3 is TGCGCCAGCAGCCCAAAAGCGACAGGGGGCACTGAAGCTTTCTTT. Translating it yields CASSPKATGGTEAFF.

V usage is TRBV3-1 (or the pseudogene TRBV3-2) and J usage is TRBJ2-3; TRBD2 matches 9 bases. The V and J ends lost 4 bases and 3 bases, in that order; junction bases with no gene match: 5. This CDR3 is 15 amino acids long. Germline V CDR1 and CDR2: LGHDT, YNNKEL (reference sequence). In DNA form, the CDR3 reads TGTGCCAGCAGCCCCGGGACTAGCAAGACAGATACGCAGTATTTT. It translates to CASSPGTSKTDTQYF.

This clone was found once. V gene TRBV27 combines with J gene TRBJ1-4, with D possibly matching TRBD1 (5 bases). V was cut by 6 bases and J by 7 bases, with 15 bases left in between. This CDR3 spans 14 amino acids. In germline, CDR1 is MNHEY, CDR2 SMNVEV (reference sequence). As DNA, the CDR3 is TGTGCCAGCAGCCGAAACGGACATGGTGAAAAACTGTTTTTT. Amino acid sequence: CASSRNGHGEKLFF.

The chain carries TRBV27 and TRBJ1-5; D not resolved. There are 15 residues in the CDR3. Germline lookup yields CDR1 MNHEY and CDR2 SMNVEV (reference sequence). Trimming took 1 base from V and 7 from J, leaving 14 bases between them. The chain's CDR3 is CASSLYGGTGQPQHF. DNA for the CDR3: TGTGCCAGCAGTTTATACGGCGGAACTGGACAGCCCCAGCATTTT.

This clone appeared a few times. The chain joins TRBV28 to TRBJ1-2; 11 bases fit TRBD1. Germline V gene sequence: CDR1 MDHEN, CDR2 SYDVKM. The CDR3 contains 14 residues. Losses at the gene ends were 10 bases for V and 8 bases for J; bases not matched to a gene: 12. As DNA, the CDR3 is TGTGCCATCCCCCTGAGGGGACAGGGGGGCGGCTACACCTTC. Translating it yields CAIPLRGQGGGYTF.

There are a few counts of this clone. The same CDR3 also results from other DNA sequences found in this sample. CDR3 in amino acids: CASSFNEQYF. The CDR3 DNA reads TGTGCCAGCAGTTTCAACGAGCAGTACTTC. The V and J genes are TRBV28 and TRBJ2-7; D is undetermined. CDR1 and CDR2 from the germline V gene are MDHEN and SYDVKM. The CDR3 loop spans 10 amino acids. Between the trimmed V and J ends, which lost 3 bases and 5 bases, there was a span of 2 bases.

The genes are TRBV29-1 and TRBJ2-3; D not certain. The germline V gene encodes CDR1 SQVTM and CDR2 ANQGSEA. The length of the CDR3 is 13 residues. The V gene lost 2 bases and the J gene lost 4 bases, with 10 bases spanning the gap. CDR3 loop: CSVEQPGADTQYF. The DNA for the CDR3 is TGCAGCGTTGAACAGCCAGGCGCAGATACGCAGTATTTT.

CDR3 region: CASNPGGPGNEQFF. The CDR3 DNA is TGTGCCAGCAATCCGGGAGGGCCGGGGAATGAGCAGTTCTTC. The V and J genes are TRBV2 and TRBJ2-1, with 8 bases aligning to TRBD2. The V gene end was trimmed by 7 bases and the J gene end by 7 bases; junction bases not matched to a gene: 9. Germline V gene data show CDR1 as SNHLY and CDR2 as FYNNEI. CDR3 length equals 14 residues.

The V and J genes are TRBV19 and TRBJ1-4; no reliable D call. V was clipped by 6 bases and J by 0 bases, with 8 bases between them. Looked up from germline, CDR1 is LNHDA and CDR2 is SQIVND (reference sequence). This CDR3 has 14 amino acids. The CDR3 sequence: CASSLTATNEKLFF. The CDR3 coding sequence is TGTGCCAGTAGCCTGACTGCAACTAATGAAAAACTGTTTTTT.

This CDR3 is CASSQMEGRRNTEAFF. Written as DNA, the CDR3 is TGTGCCAGCAGTCAGATGGAGGGGCGCAGGAACACTGAAGCTTTCTTT. The V call is TRBV6-2 or TRBV6-3, the J call TRBJ1-1; D possibly corresponds to TRBD1 (5 bases). Germline-derived CDR1 and CDR2 are MNHEY and SVGEGT. The V gene lost 5 bases and the J gene lost 1 base, with 17 bases spanning the gap. This CDR3 is built from 16 residues.